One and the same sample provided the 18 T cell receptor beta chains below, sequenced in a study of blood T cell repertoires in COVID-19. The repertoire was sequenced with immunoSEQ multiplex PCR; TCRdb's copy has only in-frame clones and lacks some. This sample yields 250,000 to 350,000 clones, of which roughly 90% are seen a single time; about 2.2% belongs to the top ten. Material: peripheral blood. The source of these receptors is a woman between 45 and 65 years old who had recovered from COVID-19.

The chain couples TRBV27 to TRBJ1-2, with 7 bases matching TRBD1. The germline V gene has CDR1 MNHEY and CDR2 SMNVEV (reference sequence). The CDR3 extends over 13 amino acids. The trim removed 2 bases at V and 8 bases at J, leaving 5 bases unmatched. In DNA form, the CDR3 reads TGTGCCAGCAGTTTACCCTCGGGACAGGGCTACACCTTC. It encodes CASSLPSGQGYTF.

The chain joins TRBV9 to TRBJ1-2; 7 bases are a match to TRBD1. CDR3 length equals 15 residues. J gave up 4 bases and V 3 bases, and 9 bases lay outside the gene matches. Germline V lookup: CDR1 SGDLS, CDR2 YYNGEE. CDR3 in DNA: TGTGCCAGCAGCGAGGGGGGACAGACAGTCTATGGCTACACCTTC. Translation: CASSEGGQTVYGYTF.

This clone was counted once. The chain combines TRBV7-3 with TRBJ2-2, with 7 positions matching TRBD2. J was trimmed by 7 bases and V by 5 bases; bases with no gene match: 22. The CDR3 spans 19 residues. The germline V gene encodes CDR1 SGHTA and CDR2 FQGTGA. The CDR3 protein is CASSVGGALRSTSLGELFF. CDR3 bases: TGTGCCAGCAGCGTAGGAGGGGCCCTCAGATCGACTAGCCTCGGGGAGCTGTTTTTT.

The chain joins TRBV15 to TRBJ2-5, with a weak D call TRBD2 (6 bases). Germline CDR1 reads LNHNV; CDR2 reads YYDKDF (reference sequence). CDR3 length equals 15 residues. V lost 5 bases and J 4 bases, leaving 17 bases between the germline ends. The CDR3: CATSLSGGTGETQYF. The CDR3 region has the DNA TGTGCCACCAGCCTCTCCGGGGGAACCGGAGAGACCCAGTACTTC.

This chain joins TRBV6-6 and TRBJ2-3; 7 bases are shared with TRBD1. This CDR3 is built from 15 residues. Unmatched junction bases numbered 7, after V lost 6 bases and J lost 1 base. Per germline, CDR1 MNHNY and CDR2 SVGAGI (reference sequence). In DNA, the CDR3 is TGTGCCAGCAGGTCGGACAGGACTCGCACAGATACGCAGTATTTT. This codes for CASRSDRTRTDTQYF.

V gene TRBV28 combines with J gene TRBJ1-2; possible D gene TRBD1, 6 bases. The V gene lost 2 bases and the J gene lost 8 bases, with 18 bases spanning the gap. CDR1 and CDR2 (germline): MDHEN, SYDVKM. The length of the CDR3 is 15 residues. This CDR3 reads CASSLGQGWGSGYTF. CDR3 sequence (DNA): TGTGCCAGCAGTTTAGGGCAGGGGTGGGGTAGCGGCTACACCTTC.

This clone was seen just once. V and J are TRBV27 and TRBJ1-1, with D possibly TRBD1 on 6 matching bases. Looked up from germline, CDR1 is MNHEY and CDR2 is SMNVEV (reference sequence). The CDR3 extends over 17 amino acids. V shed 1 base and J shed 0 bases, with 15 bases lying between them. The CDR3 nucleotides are TGTGCCAGCAGTTTATGGCGGGGGCGAGGGGTGAACACTGAAGCTTTCTTT. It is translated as CASSLWRGRGVNTEAFF.

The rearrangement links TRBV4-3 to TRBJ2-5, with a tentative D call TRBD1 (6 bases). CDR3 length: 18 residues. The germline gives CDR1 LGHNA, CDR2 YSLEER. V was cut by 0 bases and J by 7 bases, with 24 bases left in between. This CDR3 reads CASSQDAPLGGWVRTQYF. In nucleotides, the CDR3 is TGCGCCAGCAGCCAAGATGCCCCCCTTGGGGGCTGGGTGAGGACCCAGTACTTC.

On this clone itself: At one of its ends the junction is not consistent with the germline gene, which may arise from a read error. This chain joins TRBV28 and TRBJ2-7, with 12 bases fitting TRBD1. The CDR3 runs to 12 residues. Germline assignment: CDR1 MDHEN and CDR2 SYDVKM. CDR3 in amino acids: CASSTGQGASHF. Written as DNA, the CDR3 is TGTGCCAGCAGTACGGGACAGGGGGCGTCTCACTTC.

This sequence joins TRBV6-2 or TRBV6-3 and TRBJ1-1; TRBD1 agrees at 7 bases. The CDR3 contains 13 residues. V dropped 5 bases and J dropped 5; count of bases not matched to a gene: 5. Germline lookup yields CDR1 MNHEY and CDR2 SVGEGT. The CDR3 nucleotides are TGTGCCAGCAGTGAGCTACAGGGGACTGAAGCTTTCTTT. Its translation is CASSELQGTEAFF.

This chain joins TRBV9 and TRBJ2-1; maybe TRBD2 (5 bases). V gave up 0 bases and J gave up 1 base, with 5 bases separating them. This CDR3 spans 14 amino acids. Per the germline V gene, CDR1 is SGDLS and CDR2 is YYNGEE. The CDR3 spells CASSVAGSYNEQFF. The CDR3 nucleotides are TGTGCCAGCAGCGTAGCGGGGTCCTACAATGAGCAGTTCTTC.

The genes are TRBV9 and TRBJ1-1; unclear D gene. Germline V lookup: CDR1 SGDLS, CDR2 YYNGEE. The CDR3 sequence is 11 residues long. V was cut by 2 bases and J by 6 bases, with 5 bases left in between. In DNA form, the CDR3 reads TGTGCCAGCAGCGTCCAGTCTGAAGCTTTCTTT. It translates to CASSVQSEAFF. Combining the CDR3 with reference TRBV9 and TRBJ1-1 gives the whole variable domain DSGVTQTPKHLITATGQRVTLRCSPRSGDLSVYWYQQSLDQGLQFLIQYYNGEERAKGNILERFSAQQFPDLHSELNLSSLELGDSALYFCASSVQSEAFFGQGTRLTVV.

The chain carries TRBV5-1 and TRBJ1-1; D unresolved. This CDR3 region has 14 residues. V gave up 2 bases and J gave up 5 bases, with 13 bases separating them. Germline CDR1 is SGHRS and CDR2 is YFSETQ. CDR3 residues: CASSFPEAGTEAFF. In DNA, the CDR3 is TGCGCCAGCAGCTTCCCCGAGGCGGGAACTGAAGCTTTCTTT.

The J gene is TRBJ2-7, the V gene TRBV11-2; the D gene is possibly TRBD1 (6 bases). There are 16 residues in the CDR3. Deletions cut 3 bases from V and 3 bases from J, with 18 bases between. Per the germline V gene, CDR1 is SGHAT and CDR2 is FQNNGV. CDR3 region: CASSFDRTALNYEQYF. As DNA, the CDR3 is TGTGCCAGCAGCTTCGACCGGACAGCGTTAAACTACGAGCAGTACTTC.

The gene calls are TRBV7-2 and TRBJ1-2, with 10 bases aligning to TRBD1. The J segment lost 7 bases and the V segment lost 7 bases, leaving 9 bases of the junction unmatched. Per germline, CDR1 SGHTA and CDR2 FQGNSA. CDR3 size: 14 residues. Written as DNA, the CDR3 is TGTGCCAGCAAAGTAAAGGGACAGGGGTTTGGCTACACCTTC. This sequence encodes CASKVKGQGFGYTF.

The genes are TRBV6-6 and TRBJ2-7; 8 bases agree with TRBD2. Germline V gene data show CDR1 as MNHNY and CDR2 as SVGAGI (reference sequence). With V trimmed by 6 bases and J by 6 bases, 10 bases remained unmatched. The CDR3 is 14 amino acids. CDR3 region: CASSAGPGGSEQYF. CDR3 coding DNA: TGTGCCAGCAGCGCTGGCCCGGGGGGGTCCGAGCAGTACTTC.

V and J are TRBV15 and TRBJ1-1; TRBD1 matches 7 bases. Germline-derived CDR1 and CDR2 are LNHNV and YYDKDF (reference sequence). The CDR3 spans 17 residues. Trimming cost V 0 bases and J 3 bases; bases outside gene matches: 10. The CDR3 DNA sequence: TGTGCCACCAGCAGAGATATTTTACCCGACAGGGACACTGAAGCTTTCTTT. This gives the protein CATSRDILPDRDTEAFF.

This CDR3 reads CAWSVLIGNQPQHF. CDR3 DNA: TGTGCCTGGAGTGTATTAATCGGGAATCAGCCCCAGCATTTT. This chain connects TRBV30 to TRBJ1-5; no clear D gene. The CDR3 has 14 residues. The V gene lost 0 bases and the J gene lost 4 bases, with 10 bases spanning the gap. Germline V gene data show CDR1 as GTSNPN and CDR2 as SVGIG (reference sequence).